This T cell receptor beta chain came from a study of cytomegalovirus exposure and HLA in healthy donors. It was with 60 Vbeta and 13 Jbeta primers that the PCR ran. Sequencing was performed with immunoSEQ multiplex PCR; in TCRdb, only in-frame clones are kept and a portion is missing. In the table there are some 110,000 clones, roughly four fifths of which are singletons. CDR1 is MDHEN, CDR2 SYDVKM, per germline. CDR3 length: 15 amino acids. Between the trimmed V and J ends, which lost 2 bases and 1 base, there was a span of 9 bases. This sequence joins TRBV28 and TRBJ2-4; no clear D gene. The sequenced sample was PBMCs. The receptor's source is a man in his fifties in good health and CMV-seropositive. In nucleotides, the CDR3 is TGTGCCAGCAGTTTAGTGGGCAGGGCCAAAAACATTCAGTACTTC. Its protein is CASSLVGRAKNIQYF. Complete variable domain (other parts from reference TRBV28 and TRBJ2-4): DVKVTQSSRYLVKRTGEKVFLECVQDMDHENMFWYRQDPGLGLRLIYFSYDVKMKEKGDIPEGYSVSREKKERFSLILESASTNQTSMYLCASSLVGRAKNIQYFGAGTRLSVL.